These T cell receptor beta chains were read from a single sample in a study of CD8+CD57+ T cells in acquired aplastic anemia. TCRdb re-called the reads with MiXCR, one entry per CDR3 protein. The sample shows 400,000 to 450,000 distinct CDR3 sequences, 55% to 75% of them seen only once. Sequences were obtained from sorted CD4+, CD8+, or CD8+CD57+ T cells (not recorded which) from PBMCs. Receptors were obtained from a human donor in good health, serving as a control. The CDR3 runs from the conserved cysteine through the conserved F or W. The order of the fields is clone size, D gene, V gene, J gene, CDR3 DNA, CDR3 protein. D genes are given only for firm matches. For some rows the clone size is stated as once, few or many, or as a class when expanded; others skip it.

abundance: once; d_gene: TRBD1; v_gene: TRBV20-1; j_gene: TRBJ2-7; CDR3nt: TGCAGTGCTAGTGGGTGGACAGGGGGCTACGAGCAGTACTTC; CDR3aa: CSASGWTGGYEQYF
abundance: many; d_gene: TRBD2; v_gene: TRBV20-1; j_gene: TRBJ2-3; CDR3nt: TGCAGTGCTAAGGGACTAGTCCCCCTCACAGATACGCAGTATTTT; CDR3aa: CSAKGLVPLTDTQYF
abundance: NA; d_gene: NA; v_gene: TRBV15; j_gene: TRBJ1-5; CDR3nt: TGTGCCACCAGCCCGGGGCGGGACAATCAGCCCCAGCATTTT; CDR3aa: CATSPGRDNQPQHF
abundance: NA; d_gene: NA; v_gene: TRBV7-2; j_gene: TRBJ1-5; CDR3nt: TGTGCCAGCAGCTTAGATACGGGCGCGGAGACCCAGTACTTT; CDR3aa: CASSLDTGAETQYF
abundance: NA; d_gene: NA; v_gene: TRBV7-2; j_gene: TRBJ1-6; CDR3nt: TGTGCCAGCAGCTTAGGTCCCGGTAATGGATACATCTTCTTT; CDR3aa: CASSLGPGNGYIFF
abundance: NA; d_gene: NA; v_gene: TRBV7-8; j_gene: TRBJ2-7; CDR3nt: TGCGCCAGCCGCGTAGGGACCGCCTGCGAGCAGTACTTC; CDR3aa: CASRVGTACEQYF
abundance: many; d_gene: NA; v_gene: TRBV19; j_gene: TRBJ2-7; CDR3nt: TGTGCCAGTAGTATGGGCAGCCCTCCGAGGTCCTACGAGCAGTACTTC; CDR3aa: CASSMGSPPRSYEQYF
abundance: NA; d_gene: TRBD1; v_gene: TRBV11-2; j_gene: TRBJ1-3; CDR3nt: TGTGCCAGCAGCATGGGACAGAGTCACACCATATATTTT; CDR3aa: CASSMGQSHTIYF
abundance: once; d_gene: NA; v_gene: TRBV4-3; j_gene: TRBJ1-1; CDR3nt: TGCGCCAGCAGCCAAGCCCCCGGGTACGCTGAAGCTTTCTTT; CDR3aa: CASSQAPGYAEAFF
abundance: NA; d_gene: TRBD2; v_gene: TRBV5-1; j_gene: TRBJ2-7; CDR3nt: TGCGCCAGCACTAGCGGATACGGGCAGTACTTC; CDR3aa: CASTSGYGQYF
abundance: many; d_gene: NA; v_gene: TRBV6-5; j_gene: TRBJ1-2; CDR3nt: TGTGCCAGCAGTTACTCAGCTGAGCCTTATGGCTACACCTTC; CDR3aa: CASSYSAEPYGYTF
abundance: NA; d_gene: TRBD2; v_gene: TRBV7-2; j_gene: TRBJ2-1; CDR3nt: TGTGCCAGCAGCGCCAGGACTAGCGGGGGTTACAATGAGCAGTTCTTC; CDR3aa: CASSARTSGGYNEQFF
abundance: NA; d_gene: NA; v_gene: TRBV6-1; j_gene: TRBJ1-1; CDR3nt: TGTGCCAGCAGTTACTCGGCGGGGCGCGCCACTGAAGCTTTCTTT; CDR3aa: CASSYSAGRATEAFF
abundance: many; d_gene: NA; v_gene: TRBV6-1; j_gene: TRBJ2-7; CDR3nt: TGTGCCAGCAATAGGGACCCGGGTAGAGAGCAGTACTTC; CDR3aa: CASNRDPGREQYF
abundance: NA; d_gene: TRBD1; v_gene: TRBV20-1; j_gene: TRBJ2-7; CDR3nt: TGCAGTGCTCCACCGACAGGGACCTACGAGCAGTACTTC; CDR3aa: CSAPPTGTYEQYF
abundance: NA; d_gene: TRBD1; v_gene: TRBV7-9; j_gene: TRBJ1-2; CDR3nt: TGTGCCAGCAGCGGATGGGGGGACAGGGCCGGTAATGGCTACACCTTC; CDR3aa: CASSGWGDRAGNGYTF
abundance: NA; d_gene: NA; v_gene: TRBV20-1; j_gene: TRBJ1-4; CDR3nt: TGCAGTGTCACTAGCGGTCTACACTACAAACTGTTTTTT; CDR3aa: CSVTSGLHYKLFF
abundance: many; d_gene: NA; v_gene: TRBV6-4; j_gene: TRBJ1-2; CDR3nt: TGTGCCAGCAGTCCGAGGGGGGGCCCCTATGGCTACACCTTC; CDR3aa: CASSPRGGPYGYTF
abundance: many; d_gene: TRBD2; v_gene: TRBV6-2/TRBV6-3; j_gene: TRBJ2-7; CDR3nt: TGTGCCAGCAATGAGCGGGGATACGAGCAGTACTTC; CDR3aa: CASNERGYEQYF
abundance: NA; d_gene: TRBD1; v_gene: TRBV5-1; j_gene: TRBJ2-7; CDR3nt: TGCGCCAGCGGAGACAGGGCTCGAAACGAGCAGTACTTC; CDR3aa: CASGDRARNEQYF
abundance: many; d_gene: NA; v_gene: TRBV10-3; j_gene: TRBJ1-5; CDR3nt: TGTGCCATCAGGCCAGGGTATGATCAGCCCCAGCATTTT; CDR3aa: CAIRPGYDQPQHF
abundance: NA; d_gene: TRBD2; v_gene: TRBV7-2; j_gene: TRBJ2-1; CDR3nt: TGTGCCAGCAGCCCTCTAGCGGGGAGTGGCGCCGGGACCAACAATGAGCAGTTCTTC; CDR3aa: CASSPLAGSGAGTNNEQFF
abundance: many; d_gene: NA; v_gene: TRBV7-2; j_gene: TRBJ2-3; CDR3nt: TGTGCCAGCAGCCCCTCGGGGGATACGCAGTATTTT; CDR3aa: CASSPSGDTQYF
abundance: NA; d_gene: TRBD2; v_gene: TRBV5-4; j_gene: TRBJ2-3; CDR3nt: TGTGCCAGCAGCTTCATAGGTAGAAGCGGGGGGACAACGCAGTATTTT; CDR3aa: CASSFIGRSGGTTQYF
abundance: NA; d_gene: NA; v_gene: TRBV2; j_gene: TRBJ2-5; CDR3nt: TGTGCCAGGGGGGGCATGAGTGGCAGTCAAGAGACCCAGTACTTC; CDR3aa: CARGGMSGSQETQYF
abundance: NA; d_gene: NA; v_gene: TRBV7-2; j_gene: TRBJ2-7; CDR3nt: TGTGCCAGCAGCTTTCTGGGGCTGGCGGCGACAGATACGTTC; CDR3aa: CASSFLGLAATDTF
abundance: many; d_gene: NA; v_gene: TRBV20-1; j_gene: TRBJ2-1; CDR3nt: TGCAGTGCTAGATCCCGACAGCACACTAACAATGAGCAGTTCTTC; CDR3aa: CSARSRQHTNNEQFF
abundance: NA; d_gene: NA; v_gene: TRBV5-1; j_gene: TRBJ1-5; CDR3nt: TGTGCCAGCAGCTTCCAGGGAGACGATCAGCCCCAGCATTTT; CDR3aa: CASSFQGDDQPQHF
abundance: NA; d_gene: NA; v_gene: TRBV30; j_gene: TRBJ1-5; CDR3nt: TGTGCCTGGAGTGGGGGACGGATGGATCAGCCCCAGCATTTT; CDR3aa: CAWSGGRMDQPQHF
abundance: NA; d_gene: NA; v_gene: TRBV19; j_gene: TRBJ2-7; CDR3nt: TGTGCCAGTTCGGAGAGCCCCTACGAGCAGTACTTC; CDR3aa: CASSESPYEQYF
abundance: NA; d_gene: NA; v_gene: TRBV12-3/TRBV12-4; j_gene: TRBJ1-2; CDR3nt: TGTGCCAGCAGTGCGTCTAGCGGGGGCACAGATACGCAGTACACCTTC; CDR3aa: CASSASSGGTDTQYTF
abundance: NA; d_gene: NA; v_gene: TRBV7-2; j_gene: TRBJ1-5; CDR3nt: TGTGCCAGCAGCTCCCCGGACGGCTACAATCAGCCCCAGCATTTT; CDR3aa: CASSSPDGYNQPQHF
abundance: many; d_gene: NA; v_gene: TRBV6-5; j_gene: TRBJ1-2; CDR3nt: TGTGCCAGCAGTACCCGGCGGGGGAGCTATGGCTACACCTTC; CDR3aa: CASSTRRGSYGYTF
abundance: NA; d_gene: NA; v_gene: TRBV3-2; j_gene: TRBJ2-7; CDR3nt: TGTGCCAGCAGCCAAAACAGTTACGAGCAGTACTTC; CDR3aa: CASSQNSYEQYF
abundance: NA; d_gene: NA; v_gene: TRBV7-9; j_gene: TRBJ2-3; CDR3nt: TGTGCCAACAGCGTAGCGAGTGGAGATACGCAGTATTTT; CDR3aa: CANSVASGDTQYF